The subject of this entry is one T cell receptor beta chain. This entry belongs to a study of T cell changes during pregnancy in multiple sclerosis. Germline-derived CDR1 and CDR2 are MNHEY and SVGAGI. The CDR3 spans 15 residues. V dropped 0 bases and J dropped 5 bases, with 13 bases sitting between them. Generated by immunoSEQ multiplex PCR, the TCRdb table keeps only in-frame clones and is missing some. This table has just under 65,000 clones, 95% to 97% appearing once. The sequence came from a female donor with multiple sclerosis, enrolled in a pregnancy study. V and J are TRBV6-5 and TRBJ2-5; maybe TRBD1 (6 bases). Sequencing used CD8+ T cells from peripheral blood mononuclear cells, obtained after pregnancy. The CDR3 spells CASSYSKPGEETQYF. CDR3 bases: TGTGCCAGCAGTTACTCGAAGCCAGGGGAGGAGACCCAGTACTTC.